These T cell receptor beta chains were read from a single sample in a study of CD8 T cells in Susac syndrome. TCRdb re-called the immunoSEQ multiplex PCR reads with MiXCR, one entry per CDR3 protein. Here the sample spans 170,000 or so distinct CDR3 sequences, approximately 95% being singletons. The sequencing sample was made of CD4+ T cells from PBMCs. These receptor sequences come from a human donor with Susac syndrome. CDR3s include the opening cysteine and the closing phenylalanine or tryptophan. Fields, in order: clone size, D gene, V gene, J gene, CDR3 protein, CDR3 DNA. The D gene is left open where the match is weak. Expanded clones get a size class; other rows say once, few or many, or leave the size out.

-	-	TRBV7-8	TRBJ1-1	CASSLGGVTEAFF	TGTGCCAGCAGCTTAGGTGGGGTCACTGAAGCTTTCTTT
-	-	TRBV27	TRBJ2-1	CATKPRELGNEQFF	TGTGCCACCAAACCCCGGGAACTAGGCAATGAGCAGTTCTTC
-	TRBD1	TRBV29-1	TRBJ1-2	CSVEPGGSNYGYTF	TGCAGCGTTGAACCAGGGGGATCAAACTATGGCTACACCTTC
-	-	TRBV29-1	TRBJ1-2	CSDRAPNYGYTF	TGCAGCGACCGGGCCCCTAACTATGGCTACACCTTC
-	-	TRBV28	TRBJ2-7	CASGRVSRVYEQYF	TGTGCCAGCGGAAGAGTGAGCAGGGTCTACGAGCAGTACTTC
-	TRBD1	TRBV27	TRBJ1-2	CASSLTAGGGYTF	TGTGCCAGCAGTTTGACGGCAGGGGGCGGCTACACCTTC
-	TRBD2	TRBV6-5	TRBJ2-7	CASRQLADYEQYF	TGTGCCAGCAGGCAACTAGCGGACTACGAGCAGTACTTC
-	TRBD1	TRBV5-4	TRBJ2-4	CASGGQGENIQYF	TGTGCCAGCGGTGGACAGGGGGAGAACATTCAGTACTTC
-	-	TRBV10-2	TRBJ1-5	CASSVTANQPQHF	TGCGCCAGCAGTGTAACAGCTAATCAGCCCCAGCATTTT
-	TRBD1	TRBV4-2	TRBJ2-7	CASSQTTQGAGEYF	TGTGCCAGCAGCCAAACTACACAGGGGGCGGGGGAGTACTTC
-	-	TRBV20-1	TRBJ1-5	CSARGAIPPLQPQHF	TGCAGTGCTAGAGGGGCGATACCACCCTTACAGCCCCAGCATTTT
-	TRBD2	TRBV7-2	TRBJ2-1	CASSTLASGPSYNEQFF	TGTGCCAGCAGCACACTGGCTAGCGGGCCTTCCTACAATGAGCAGTTCTTC
-	-	TRBV10-2	TRBJ2-4	CASSSVDKLNIQYF	TGCGCCAGCAGTTCTGTGGACAAGCTGAACATTCAGTACTTC
-	TRBD1	TRBV20-1	TRBJ2-1	CSAQDRGRQFF	TGCAGTGCCCAGGACAGGGGGCGGCAGTTCTTC
-	-	TRBV14	TRBJ2-1	CASSQGHPYNEQFF	TGTGCCAGCAGCCAAGGGCACCCTTACAATGAGCAGTTCTTC
-	TRBD1	TRBV25-1	TRBJ1-1	CASTNLGGNSEAFF	TGTGCCAGCACCAACCTAGGGGGCAACTCTGAAGCTTTCTTT
-	-	TRBV29-1	TRBJ2-5	CSSGHHMGTQYF	TGCAGCTCGGGACATCATATGGGGACCCAGTACTTC
-	-	TRBV18	TRBJ1-2	CASSPSFGRNYGYTF	TGTGCCAGCTCACCAAGTTTCGGGAGAAACTATGGCTACACCTTC
-	-	TRBV9	TRBJ1-2	CASSVGLANYGYTF	TGTGCCAGCAGCGTAGGACTGGCTAACTATGGCTACACCTTC
-	TRBD1	TRBV4-3	TRBJ2-3	CASSQTQGDTDTQYF	TGCGCCAGCAGCCAGACACAGGGGGACACAGATACGCAGTATTTT
-	TRBD2	TRBV28	TRBJ2-7	CASSLVSAGDSYEQYF	TGTGCCAGCAGTTTAGTCTCCGCGGGGGACTCCTACGAGCAGTACTTC
once	TRBD1	TRBV4-1	TRBJ1-2	CASRRQGGDYGYTF	TGCGCCAGCAGACGACAGGGCGGCGACTATGGCTACACCTTC